This T cell receptor beta chain derives from a study of blood T cell repertoires in COVID-19. Study-level information: Researchers got acute and convalescent COVID-19 samples from the United States, Italy and Spain. T cells, B-cell-depleted T cells, or PBMCs supplied cDNA or gDNA.

Using immunoSEQ multiplex PCR, the repertoire was profiled, and TCRdb retains in-frame clones only, with some absent. The table has hundreds of thousands of clones, more than 75% seen once. This CDR3 is built from 15 residues. Trimming stripped 3 bases from V and 0 bases from J, with 11 bases between. Germline loops: CDR1 MNHNS, CDR2 SASEGT. Participant age was about 18 to 95 years, and participants resided in fewer than 25 US areas. Participants' reported clinical history set cohort assignment. The V gene is TRBV6-1, the J gene TRBJ1-2; D not resolved. This receptor was taken from a woman aged 40 to 50 with acute COVID-19. The source material was PBMCs or T cells enriched from blood (not recorded which). For the CDR3, the DNA is TGTGCCAGCAGTGACGCGGCCATTTCTAACTATGGCTACACCTTC. Translating it yields CASSDAAISNYGYTF.